The rows below give T cell receptor beta chains drawn from one sample of a study of human T cells and chemical hapten exposure. TCRdb reprocessed the RACE reads via MiXCR and lists one record per CDR3 protein. The sample yields more than 100,000 distinct CDR3 sequences, roughly 13% seen once. The input for sequencing was whole blood, taken in connection with sensitization to the hapten diphenylcyclopropenone (DPC). The receptors come from a woman under 30 with alopecia areata. Some clones in this sample may be carry-over from other donors' samples. CDR3s include the opening cysteine and the closing phenylalanine or tryptophan. D genes are given only for firm matches. The listing skips clone size in some rows; elsewhere it reads once, few, many or a size class.

abundance,j_gene,v_gene,d_gene,CDR3aa,CDR3nt
many,TRBJ2-1,TRBV7-6,TRBD2,CASSLGKTSGRSVNEQFF,TGTGCCAGCAGCTTAGGCAAGACTAGCGGGAGGTCTGTGAATGAGCAGTTCTTC
few,TRBJ1-4,TRBV27,-,CASSTGMANEKLFF,TGTGCCAGCAGTACAGGGATGGCTAATGAAAAACTGTTTTTT
-,TRBJ2-2,TRBV5-4,-,CASGTPNTGELFF,TGTGCCAGCGGGACTCCCAACACCGGGGAGCTGTTTTTT
many,TRBJ2-3,TRBV7-9,-,CASSIGGWQSADTQYF,TGTGCCAGCAGCATCGGGGGCTGGCAGAGTGCAGATACGCAGTATTTT
few,TRBJ2-2,TRBV9,-,CASSVRSNTGELFF,TGTGCCAGCAGCGTACGGTCCAACACCGGGGAGCTGTTTTTT
few,TRBJ2-7,TRBV28,-,CASTLVGGRGNYEQYF,TGTGCCAGCACCCTGGTAGGGGGGCGAGGGAACTACGAGCAGTACTTC
many,TRBJ1-1,TRBV6-5,-,CASSYNPWAEAFF,TGTGCCAGCAGTTACAACCCATGGGCTGAAGCTTTCTTT
many,TRBJ2-1,TRBV20-1,TRBD2,CSALADYNEQFF,TGCAGTGCACTAGCGGACTACAATGAGCAGTTCTTC
many,TRBJ2-5,TRBV7-2,TRBD1,CASSLGQAETQYF,TGTGCCAGCAGCTTGGGACAGGCGGAGACCCAGTACTTC
-,TRBJ2-7,TRBV11-2,TRBD2,CASSLDPRISGGKTYEQYF,TGTGCCAGCAGCTTAGATCCAAGAATCAGCGGGGGCAAGACCTACGAGCAGTACTTC
few,TRBJ2-5,TRBV13,-,CASSSTDRPLGETQYF,TGTGCCAGCAGCTCGACCGACAGACCCCTTGGAGAGACCCAGTACTTC
-,TRBJ2-7,TRBV10-3,TRBD1,CAISEGAQGYEQYF,TGTGCCATCAGTGAGGGTGCACAGGGGTACGAGCAGTACTTC
-,TRBJ2-3,TRBV9,TRBD1,CASSPRQGAGTDTQYF,TGTGCCAGCAGCCCCCGACAGGGGGCGGGCACAGATACGCAGTATTTT
few,TRBJ2-5,TRBV7-6,TRBD1,CASSPKYRGETQYF,TGTGCCAGCAGTCCGAAATACAGGGGAGAGACCCAGTACTTC
-,TRBJ2-3,TRBV6-2/TRBV6-3,TRBD1,CASSPRDRVNTDTQYF,TGTGCCAGCAGTCCCCGGGACAGGGTTAACACAGATACGCAGTATTTT
few,TRBJ2-3,TRBV11-2,-,CASSLAGVNTDTQYF,TGTGCCAGCAGCTTAGCAGGGGTAAACACAGATACGCAGTATTTT
many,TRBJ2-5,TRBV5-1,-,CASSLAGGETQYF,TGCGCCAGCAGCTTGGCCGGTGGGGAGACCCAGTACTTC
few,TRBJ2-5,TRBV30,-,CAWSWSGSRQETQYF,TGTGCCTGGAGTTGGTCAGGGAGCCGCCAAGAGACCCAGTACTTC
many,TRBJ2-7,TRBV11-2,TRBD1,CASSFGQGLYEQYF,TGTGCCAGCAGCTTCGGACAGGGATTGTACGAGCAGTACTTC
-,TRBJ2-3,TRBV7-2,-,CASSLQGRIDTQYF,TGTGCCAGCAGCTTGCAGGGTAGGATAGATACGCAGTATTTT
-,TRBJ2-6,TRBV25-1,-,CAAGANVLTF,TGTGCAGCCGGGGCCAACGTCCTGACTTTC
-,TRBJ1-5,TRBV19,-,CASSGGDQPQHF,TGTGCCAGTAGCGGGGGGGATCAGCCCCAGCATTTT
many,TRBJ1-2,TRBV18,-,CASSLGRMEGYTF,TGTGCCAGCTCACTCGGACGAATGGAAGGCTACACCTTC
-,TRBJ1-5,TRBV28,-,CDSSYDSGNQPQHF,TGTGACAGCAGTTATGACTCCGGGAATCAGCCCCAGCATTTT
-,TRBJ1-1,TRBV6-5,TRBD1,CASRTTGQNTEAFF,TGTGCCAGCAGGACGACAGGGCAGAACACTGAAGCTTTCTTT
many,TRBJ2-1,TRBV6-5,-,CASRGSSYNEQFF,TGTGCCAGCAGGGGAAGCTCCTACAATGAGCAGTTCTTC
-,TRBJ2-2,TRBV12-3/TRBV12-4,-,CASTPRGNTGELFF,TGTGCCAGCACCCCTAGGGGAAACACCGGGGAGCTGTTTTTT
-,TRBJ2-5,TRBV29-1,TRBD2,CSVGGLARYQYQETQYF,TGCAGCGTTGGGGGACTAGCGAGGTACCAGTACCAAGAGACCCAGTACTTC
few,TRBJ2-1,TRBV20-1,-,CSARGLEGVGYYEQFF,TGCAGTGCCCGCGGACTTGAGGGGGTAGGGTATTATGAGCAGTTCTTC
few,TRBJ2-7,TRBV10-2,TRBD2,CASSPRLAGSGEQYF,TGCGCCAGCAGTCCCCGACTAGCGGGGTCGGGCGAGCAGTACTTC
-,TRBJ1-4,TRBV2,-,CASSELGRAANEKLFF,TGTGCCAGCAGTGAATTAGGGCGAGCCGCTAATGAAAAACTGTTTTTT
-,TRBJ2-4,TRBV28,-,CASSLGQQNIQYF,TGTGCCAGCAGTTTAGGGCAGCAAAACATTCAGTACTTC
few,TRBJ2-7,TRBV6-2/TRBV6-3,-,CASAFTTISYEQYF,TGTGCCAGCGCCTTTACGACTATTTCCTACGAGCAGTACTTC
-,TRBJ2-1,TRBV5-6,-,CASSLGASFNEQFF,TGTGCCAGCAGCTTGGGGGCTAGTTTCAATGAGCAGTTCTTC
few,TRBJ1-1,TRBV5-1,-,CASWTGRANTEAFF,TGCGCCAGCTGGACGGGACGGGCGAACACTGAAGCTTTCTTT
-,TRBJ2-3,TRBV7-9,-,CASRLTGIYTDTQYF,TGTGCCAGCAGGCTCACGGGGATTTACACAGATACGCAGTATTTT
many,TRBJ1-1,TRBV29-1,-,CSVGRMNTEAFF,TGCAGCGTTGGGAGAATGAACACTGAAGCTTTCTTT
few,TRBJ2-1,TRBV2,-,CASRTGSYNEQFF,TGTGCCAGCAGAACCGGGTCCTACAATGAGCAGTTCTTC
-,TRBJ2-7,TRBV20-1,TRBD1,CSASPAQGAYEQYF,TGCAGTGCTAGCCCGGCTCAGGGGGCTTACGAGCAGTACTTC
-,TRBJ1-1,TRBV24-1,TRBD1,CATSERSDRGKVDTEAFF,TGTGCCACCAGTGAACGCTCAGACAGGGGGAAAGTGGACACTGAAGCTTTCTTT
many,TRBJ2-7,TRBV4-3,TRBD1,CASSPYRDSSSHEQYF,TGCGCCAGCAGCCCATACCGGGACAGTTCATCCCACGAGCAGTACTTC
-,TRBJ2-3,TRBV5-5,-,CASSQDGDTDTQYF,TGTGCCAGCAGCCAGGACGGAGACACAGATACGCAGTATTTT
few,TRBJ1-2,TRBV28,-,CASGSDGYTF,TGTGCCTCCGGGTCCGACGGCTACACCTTC
few,TRBJ1-2,TRBV28,-,CASTSLPRVLYGYTF,TGTGCCAGCACTTCCCTCCCCCGGGTCCTCTATGGCTACACCTTC
-,TRBJ2-7,TRBV18,-,CASSPPSRYEQYF,TGTGCCAGCTCACCCCCCTCGAGGTACGAGCAGTACTTC